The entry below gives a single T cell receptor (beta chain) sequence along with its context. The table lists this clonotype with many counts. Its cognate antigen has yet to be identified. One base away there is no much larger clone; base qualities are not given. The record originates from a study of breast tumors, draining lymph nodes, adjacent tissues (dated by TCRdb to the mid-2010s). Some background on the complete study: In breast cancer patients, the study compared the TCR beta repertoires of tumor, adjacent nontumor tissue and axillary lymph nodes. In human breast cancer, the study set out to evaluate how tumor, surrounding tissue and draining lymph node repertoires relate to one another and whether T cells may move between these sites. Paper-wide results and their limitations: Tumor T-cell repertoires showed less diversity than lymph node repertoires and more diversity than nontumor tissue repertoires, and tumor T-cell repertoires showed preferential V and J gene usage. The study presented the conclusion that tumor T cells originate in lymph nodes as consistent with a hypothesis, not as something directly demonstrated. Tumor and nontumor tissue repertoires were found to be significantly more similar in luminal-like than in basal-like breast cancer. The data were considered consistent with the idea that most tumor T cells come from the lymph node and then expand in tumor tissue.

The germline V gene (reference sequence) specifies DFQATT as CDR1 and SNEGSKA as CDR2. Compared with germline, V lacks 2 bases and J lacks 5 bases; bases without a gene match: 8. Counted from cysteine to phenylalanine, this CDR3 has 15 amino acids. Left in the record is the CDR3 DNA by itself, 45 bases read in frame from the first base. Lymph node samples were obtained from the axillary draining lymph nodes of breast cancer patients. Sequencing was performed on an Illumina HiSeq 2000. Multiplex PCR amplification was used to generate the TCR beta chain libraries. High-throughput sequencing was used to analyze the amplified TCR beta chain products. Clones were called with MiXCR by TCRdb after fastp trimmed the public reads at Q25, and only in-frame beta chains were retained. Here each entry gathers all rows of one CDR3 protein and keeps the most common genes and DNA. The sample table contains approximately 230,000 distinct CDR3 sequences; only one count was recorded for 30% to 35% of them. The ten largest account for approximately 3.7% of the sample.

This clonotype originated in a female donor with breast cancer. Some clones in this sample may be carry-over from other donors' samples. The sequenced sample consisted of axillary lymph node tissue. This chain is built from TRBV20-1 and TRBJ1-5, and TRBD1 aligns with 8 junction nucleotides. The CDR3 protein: CSARLEDRDDQPQHF. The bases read TGCAGTGCTAGATTGGAGGACAGGGACGATCAGCCCCAGCATTTT.